A single sample is the source of the 4 T cell receptor beta chains below, sequenced in a study of human T cells and chemical hapten exposure. Time point specified: pre-sensitization, week 0. Treatment defined: therapeutic diphenylcyclopropenone sensitization with weekly scalp DPC. TCRdb reprocessed the RACE reads via MiXCR and lists one record per CDR3 protein. The sample has tens of thousands of distinct CDR3 sequences, roughly 12% seen once. Sequenced here: whole blood, sampled in connection with sensitization to the hapten diphenylcyclopropenone (DPC). These receptors were collected from a woman under 40 with alopecia areata. Some clones in this sample may be carry-over from other donors' samples.

The chain joins TRBV7-9 to TRBJ2-1; 9 bases are a match to TRBD2. V lost 5 bases to trimming and J lost 4 bases; unmatched junction nucleotides: 12. The length of the CDR3 is 17 residues. Germline CDR1 is SEHNR and CDR2 is FQNEAQ (reference sequence). CDR3 coding DNA: TGTGCCAGCAGCCCCCCGTCGCTAGCGGGATCATACAATGAGCAGTTCTTC. Translated: CASSPPSLAGSYNEQFF.

The chain has TRBV28 and TRBJ2-7; 7 positions match TRBD2. With V trimmed by 6 bases and J by 6 bases, 11 bases remained unmatched. CDR3 length equals 14 residues. Germline V gene sequence: CDR1 MDHEN, CDR2 SYDVKM. The CDR3 DNA sequence: TGTGCCAGCAGCCCCCTTGGGGGGAGGGCCGAGCAGTACTTC. This codes for CASSPLGGRAEQYF.

The rearrangement links TRBV28 to TRBJ2-1; 10 positions agree with TRBD2. CDR1 and CDR2 (germline): MDHEN, SYDVKM. The length of the CDR3 is 11 residues. After removal of 9 bases from V and 16 bases from J, the junction contained 9 bases not matched to a gene. CDR3 DNA sequence: TGTGCCAGTAAACTAGCGGGGCCGGTTTTCTTC. Translating gives CASKLAGPVFF.

At least ten counts were recorded for this clonotype. This chain connects TRBV20-1 to TRBJ2-7; no clear D. The germline V and J ends were trimmed by 0 bases and 9 bases, with 15 bases remaining between them. From germline, CDR1 is DFQATT and CDR2 SNEGSKA (reference sequence). The CDR3 has 13 residues. CDR3 bases: TGCAGTGCTAGAGATGGGCTGGGCGGTGGGCAGTACTTC. Protein sequence: CSARDGLGGGQYF.